This T cell receptor beta chain was identified in a study of radiation and T cells in renal cell carcinoma. Using immunoSEQ multiplex PCR, the repertoire was profiled, and TCRdb retains in-frame clones only, with some absent. The table shows about 13,000 clones, with about 33% occurring only once. Treatment indicated: 15 Gy SBRT to primary tumor, nephrectomy 4 weeks later. Nephrectomy followed 15 Gy stereotactic body radiation by 4 weeks. The sample was tumor tissue, taken from a patient whose treatment included radiotherapy and nephrectomy. The clonotype originates from a man in his fifties or sixties with renal cell carcinoma.

The CDR3 coding sequence is TGCGCCAGCAGCCAAGACCCAGGGGAGGAAAACGAGCAGTACTTC. It encodes CASSQDPGEENEQYF. The V and J genes are TRBV4-3 and TRBJ2-7; D tentatively reads TRBD1 or TRBD2 (6 bases each). This CDR3 comprises 15 residues. Trimming removed 0 bases at V and 5 bases at J, with 14 bases between. Per the germline V gene, CDR1 is LGHNA and CDR2 is YSLEER.